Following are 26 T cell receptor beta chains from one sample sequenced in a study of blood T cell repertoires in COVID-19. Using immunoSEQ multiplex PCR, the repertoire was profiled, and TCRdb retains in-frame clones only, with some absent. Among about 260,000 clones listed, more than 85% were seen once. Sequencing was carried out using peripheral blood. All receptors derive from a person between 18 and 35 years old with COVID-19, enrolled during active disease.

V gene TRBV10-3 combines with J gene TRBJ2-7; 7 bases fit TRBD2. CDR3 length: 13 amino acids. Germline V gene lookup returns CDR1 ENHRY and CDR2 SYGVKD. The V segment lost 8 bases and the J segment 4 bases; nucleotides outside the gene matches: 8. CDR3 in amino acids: CAIASGMTYEQYF. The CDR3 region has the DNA TGTGCCATCGCAAGCGGGATGACGTACGAGCAGTACTTC.

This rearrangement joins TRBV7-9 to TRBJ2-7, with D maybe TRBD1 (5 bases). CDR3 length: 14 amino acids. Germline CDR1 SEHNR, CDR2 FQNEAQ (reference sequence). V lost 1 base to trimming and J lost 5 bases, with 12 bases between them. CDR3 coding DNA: TGTGCCAGCAGCTTAGTGATAGGGGCCCACGAGCAGTACTTC. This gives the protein CASSLVIGAHEQYF.

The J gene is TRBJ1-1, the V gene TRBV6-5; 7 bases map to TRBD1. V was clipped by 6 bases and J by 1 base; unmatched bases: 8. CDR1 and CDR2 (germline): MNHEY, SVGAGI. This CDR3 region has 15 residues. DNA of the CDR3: TGTGCCAGCAGATCGGCCGGGACAGAGAACACTGAAGCTTTCTTT. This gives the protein CASRSAGTENTEAFF.

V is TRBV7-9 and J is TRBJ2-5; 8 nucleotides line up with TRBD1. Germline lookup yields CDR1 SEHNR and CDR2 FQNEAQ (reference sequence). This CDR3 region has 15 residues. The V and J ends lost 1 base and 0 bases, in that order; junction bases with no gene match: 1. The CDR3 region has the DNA TGTGCCAGCAGCTTAGACAGGGGGTACCAAGAGACCCAGTACTTC. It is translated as CASSLDRGYQETQYF. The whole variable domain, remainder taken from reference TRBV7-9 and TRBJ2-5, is DTGVSQNPRHKITKRGQNVTFRCDPISEHNRLYWYRQTLGQGPEFLTYFQNEAQLEKSRLLSDRFSAERPKGSFSTLEIQRTEQGDSAMYLCASSLDRGYQETQYFGPGTRLLVL.

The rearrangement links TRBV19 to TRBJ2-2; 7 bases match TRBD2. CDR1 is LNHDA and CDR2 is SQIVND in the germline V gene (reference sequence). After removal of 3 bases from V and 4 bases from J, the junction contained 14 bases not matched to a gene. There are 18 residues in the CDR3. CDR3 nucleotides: TGTGCCAGTAGTATCGAGTCTGGGGGGAGGGCCGGCACCGGGGAGCTGTTTTTT. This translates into CASSIESGGRAGTGELFF.

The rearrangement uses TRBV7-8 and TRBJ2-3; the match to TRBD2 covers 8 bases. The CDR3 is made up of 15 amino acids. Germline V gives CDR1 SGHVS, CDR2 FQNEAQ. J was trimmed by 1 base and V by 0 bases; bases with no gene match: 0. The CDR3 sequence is CASSLALAGTDTQYF. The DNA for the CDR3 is TGTGCCAGCAGCTTAGCACTAGCGGGCACAGATACGCAGTATTTT.

CDR3 DNA: TGTGCCAGCTCAGCCGGCTACGAGCAGTACTTC. Its translation: CASSAGYEQYF. The V and J genes are TRBV18 and TRBJ2-7, with D hard to call. The CDR3 runs 11 residues. The V and J ends lost 5 bases and 3 bases respectively, with 5 bases between them. Germline V gives CDR1 KGHSH, CDR2 LQKENI. Drawing the rest from reference TRBV18 and TRBJ2-7, the complete variable domain is NAGVMQNPRHLVRRRGQEARLRCSPMKGHSHVYWYRQLPEEGLKFMVYLQKENIIDESGMPKERFSAEFPKEGPSILRIQQVVRGDSAAYFCASSAGYEQYFGPGTRLTVT.

The CDR3 coding sequence is TGTGCCTGGAGTACGGGACTGAGCACAGATACGCAGTATTTT. As protein: CAWSTGLSTDTQYF. The chain has TRBV30 and TRBJ2-3; TRBD2 is a possible D gene (6 bases). Germline V gene data show CDR1 as GTSNPN and CDR2 as SVGIG (reference sequence). CDR3 length equals 14 residues. V lost 2 bases to trimming and J lost 0 bases, with 9 bases between them.

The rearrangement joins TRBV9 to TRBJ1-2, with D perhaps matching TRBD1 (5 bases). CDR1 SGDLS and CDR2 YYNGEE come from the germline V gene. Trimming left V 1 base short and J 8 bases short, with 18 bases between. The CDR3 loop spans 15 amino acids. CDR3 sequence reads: CASSVSSEGRRGYTF. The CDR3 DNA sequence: TGTGCCAGCAGCGTATCTAGCGAGGGGCGCAGAGGCTACACCTTC.

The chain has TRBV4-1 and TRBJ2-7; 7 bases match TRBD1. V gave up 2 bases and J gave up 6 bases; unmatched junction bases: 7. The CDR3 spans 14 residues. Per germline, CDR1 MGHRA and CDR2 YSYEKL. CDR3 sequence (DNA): TGCGCCAGCAGCCAATTGACAGGGAGTGGCGAGCAGTACTTC. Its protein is CASSQLTGSGEQYF.

The CDR3 loop is CASSLVAASSTDTQYF. In nucleotides, the CDR3 is TGTGCCAGCAGCTTAGTAGCGGCATCTAGCACAGATACGCAGTATTTT. This chain uses TRBV7-3 with TRBJ2-3; TRBD2 might be the D (6 bases). This CDR3 has 16 residues. Germline V gene sequence: CDR1 SGHTA, CDR2 FQGTGA. Trimming cost V 2 bases and J 0 bases, with 12 bases left between them. The entire variable domain, with the rest obtained from reference TRBV7-3 and TRBJ2-3, is as follows: GAGVSQTPSNKVTEKGKYVELRCDPISGHTALYWYRQSLGQGPEFLIYFQGTGAADDSGLPNDRFFAVRPEGSVSTLKIQRTERGDSAVYLCASSLVAASSTDTQYFGPGTRLTVL.

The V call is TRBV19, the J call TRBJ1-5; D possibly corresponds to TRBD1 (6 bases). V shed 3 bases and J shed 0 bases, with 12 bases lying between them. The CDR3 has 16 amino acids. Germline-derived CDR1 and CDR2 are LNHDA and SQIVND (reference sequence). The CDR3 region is CASSIRQDLSNQPQHF. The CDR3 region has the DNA TGTGCCAGTAGTATTCGACAGGACCTTAGCAATCAGCCCCAGCATTTT.

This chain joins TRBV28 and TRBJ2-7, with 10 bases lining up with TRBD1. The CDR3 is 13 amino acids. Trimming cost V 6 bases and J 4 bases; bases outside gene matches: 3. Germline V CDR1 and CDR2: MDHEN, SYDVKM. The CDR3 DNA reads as TGTGCCAGCAGGGGACAGGGGCCTTACGAGCAGTACTTC. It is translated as CASRGQGPYEQYF.

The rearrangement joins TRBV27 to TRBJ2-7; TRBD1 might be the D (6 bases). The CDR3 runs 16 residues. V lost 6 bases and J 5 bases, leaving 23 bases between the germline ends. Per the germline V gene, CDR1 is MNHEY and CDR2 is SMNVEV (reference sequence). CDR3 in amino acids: CASRSTGTGQKNEQYF. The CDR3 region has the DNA TGTGCCAGCAGGTCAACAGGGACCGGGCAGAAGAACGAGCAGTACTTC.

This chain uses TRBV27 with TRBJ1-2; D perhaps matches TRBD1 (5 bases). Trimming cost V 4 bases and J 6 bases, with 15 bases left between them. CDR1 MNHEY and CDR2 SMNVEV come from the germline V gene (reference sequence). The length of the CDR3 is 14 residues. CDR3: CASSSVREGHGYTF. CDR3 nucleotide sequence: TGTGCCAGCAGTTCCGTCAGGGAAGGACATGGCTACACCTTC.

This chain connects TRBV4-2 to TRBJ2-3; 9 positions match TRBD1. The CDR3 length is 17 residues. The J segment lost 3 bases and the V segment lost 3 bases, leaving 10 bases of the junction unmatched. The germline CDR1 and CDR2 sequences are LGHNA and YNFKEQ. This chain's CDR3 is CASSHGQGYGETDTQYF. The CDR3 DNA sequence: TGTGCCAGCAGCCATGGACAGGGGTACGGTGAAACAGATACGCAGTATTTT.

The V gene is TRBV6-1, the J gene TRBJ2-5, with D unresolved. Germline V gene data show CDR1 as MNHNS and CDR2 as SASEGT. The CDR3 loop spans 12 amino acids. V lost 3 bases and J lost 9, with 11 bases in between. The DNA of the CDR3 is TGTGCCAGCAGTGACCTTGGGCCTCCCCAGTACTTC. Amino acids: CASSDLGPPQYF.

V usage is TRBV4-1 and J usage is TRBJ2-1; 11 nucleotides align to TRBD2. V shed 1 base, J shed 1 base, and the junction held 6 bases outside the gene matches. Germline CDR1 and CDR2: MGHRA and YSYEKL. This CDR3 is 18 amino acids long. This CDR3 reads CASSQGASGRTSYNEQFF. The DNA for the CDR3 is TGCGCCAGCAGCCAAGGGGCTAGCGGGAGGACTTCCTACAATGAGCAGTTCTTC.

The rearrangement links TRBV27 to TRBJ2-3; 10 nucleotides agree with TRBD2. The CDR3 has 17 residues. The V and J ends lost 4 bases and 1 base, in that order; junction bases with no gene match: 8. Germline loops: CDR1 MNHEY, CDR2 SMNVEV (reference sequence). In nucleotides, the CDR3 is TGTGCCAGCAGTTCCTCACTAGCGGGGAGCGGCACAGATACGCAGTATTTT. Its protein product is CASSSSLAGSGTDTQYF.

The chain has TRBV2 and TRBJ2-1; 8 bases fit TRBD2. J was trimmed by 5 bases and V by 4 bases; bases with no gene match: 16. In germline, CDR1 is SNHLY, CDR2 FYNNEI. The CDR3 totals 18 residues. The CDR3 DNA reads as TGTGCCAGCAGTGGACCCTGGCCTCTTAGCGGGATTCACAATGAGCAGTTCTTC. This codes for CASSGPWPLSGIHNEQFF.

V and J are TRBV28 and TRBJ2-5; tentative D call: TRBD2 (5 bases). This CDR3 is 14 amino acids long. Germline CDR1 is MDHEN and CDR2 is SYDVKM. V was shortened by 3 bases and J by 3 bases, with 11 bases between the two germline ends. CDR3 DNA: TGTGCCAGCAGTTTTCAAGGGAGCAAAGAGACCCAGTACTTC. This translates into CASSFQGSKETQYF.

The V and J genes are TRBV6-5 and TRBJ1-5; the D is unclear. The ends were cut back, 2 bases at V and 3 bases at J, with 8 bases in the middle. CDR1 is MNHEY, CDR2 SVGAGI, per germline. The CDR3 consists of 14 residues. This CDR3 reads CASSYGGFNQPQHF. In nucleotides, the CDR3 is TGTGCCAGCAGTTACGGAGGCTTCAATCAGCCCCAGCATTTT.

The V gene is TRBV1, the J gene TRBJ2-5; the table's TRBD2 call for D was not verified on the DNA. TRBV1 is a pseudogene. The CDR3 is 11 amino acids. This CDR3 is CTSSQGFGQYF. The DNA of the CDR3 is TGCACCAGCAGCCAAGGGTTCGGCCAGTACTTC.

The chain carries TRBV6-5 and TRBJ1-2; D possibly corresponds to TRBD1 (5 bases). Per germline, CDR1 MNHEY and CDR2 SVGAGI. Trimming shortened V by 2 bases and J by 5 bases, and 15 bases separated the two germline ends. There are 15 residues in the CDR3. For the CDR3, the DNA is TGTGCCAGCAGTTACGGCGCAGGCAAGGGGTATGGCTACACCTTC. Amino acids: CASSYGAGKGYGYTF.

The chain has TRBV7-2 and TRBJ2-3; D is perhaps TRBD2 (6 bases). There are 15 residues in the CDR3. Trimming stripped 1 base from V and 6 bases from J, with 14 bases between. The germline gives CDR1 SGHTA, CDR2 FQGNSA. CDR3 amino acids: CASSLVGGELDTQYF. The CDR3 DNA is TGTGCCAGCAGCTTAGTTGGCGGGGAGCTGGATACGCAGTATTTT.

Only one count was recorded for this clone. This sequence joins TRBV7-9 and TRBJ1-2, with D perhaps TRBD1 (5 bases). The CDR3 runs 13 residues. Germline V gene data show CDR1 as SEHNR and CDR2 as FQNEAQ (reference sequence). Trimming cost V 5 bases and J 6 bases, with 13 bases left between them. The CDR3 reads CASSPPGYDGYTF. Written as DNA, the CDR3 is TGTGCCAGCAGCCCCCCAGGGTATGATGGCTACACCTTC.